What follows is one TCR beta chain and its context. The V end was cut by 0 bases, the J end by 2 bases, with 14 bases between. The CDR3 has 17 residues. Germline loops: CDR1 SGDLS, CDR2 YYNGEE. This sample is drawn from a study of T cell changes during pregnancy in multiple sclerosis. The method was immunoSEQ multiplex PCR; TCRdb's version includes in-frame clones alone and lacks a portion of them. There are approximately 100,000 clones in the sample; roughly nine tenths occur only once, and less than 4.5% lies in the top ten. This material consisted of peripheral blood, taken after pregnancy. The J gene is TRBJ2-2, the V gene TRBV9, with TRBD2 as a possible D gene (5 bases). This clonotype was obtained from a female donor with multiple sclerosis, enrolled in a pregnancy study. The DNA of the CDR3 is TGTGCCAGCAGCGTAGGGGGATTCGGGGTTAACACCGGGGAGCTGTTTTTT. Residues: CASSVGGFGVNTGELFF.